The 25 T cell receptor beta chains below were found in one sample sequenced in a study of cytomegalovirus exposure and HLA in healthy donors. PCR employed 60 Vbeta and 13 Jbeta primers. This table comes from immunoSEQ multiplex PCR, and its TCRdb copy is limited to in-frame clones, with some not included. The sample has 54,000 or so clones; approximately 70% are singletons. Material: PBMCs. All receptors come from a woman aged 60-75 years in good health and CMV-seropositive.

This chain connects TRBV27 to TRBJ2-2; D may be TRBD1 (6 bases). V lost 5 bases to trimming and J lost 5 bases, with 9 bases between them. This CDR3 comprises 13 residues. CDR1 MNHEY and CDR2 SMNVEV come from the germline V gene (reference sequence). CDR3 region: CASSAQGTGELFF. The DNA of the CDR3 is TGTGCCAGCAGTGCACAGGGAACCGGGGAGCTGTTTTTT.

The J gene is TRBJ1-2, the V gene TRBV7-2; 8 bases line up with TRBD1. The junction had 7 bases not matched to a gene; V was cut back by 3 bases and J by 4 bases. The CDR3 has 15 residues. Germline lookup yields CDR1 SGHTA and CDR2 FQGNSA. CDR3 residues: CASSFDQGAGYGYTF. The CDR3 bases are TGTGCCAGCAGCTTCGACCAGGGGGCAGGCTATGGCTACACCTTC.

This chain links TRBV4-3 with TRBJ2-7; TRBD2 is a possible D gene (6 bases). The CDR3 covers 17 residues. Germline CDR1 and CDR2: LGHNA and YSLEER. Trimming left V 4 bases short and J 0 bases short, with 19 bases between. For the CDR3, the DNA is TGCGCCAGCAGCCTGGTTCTGGGGGGATCGGGCTCCTACGAGCAGTACTTC. This gives the protein CASSLVLGGSGSYEQYF.

This clone was seen just once. The chain links TRBV7-2 to TRBJ2-7, with 9 bases matching TRBD2. With V trimmed by 5 bases and J by 5 bases, 7 bases remained unmatched. This CDR3 region has 14 residues. The germline gives CDR1 SGHTA, CDR2 FQGNSA. The CDR3 region is CASSHGAGGDEQYF. CDR3 nucleotides: TGTGCCAGCAGCCACGGAGCGGGGGGCGACGAGCAGTACTTC.

The chain is built from TRBV11-2 and TRBJ1-3; the D gene is possibly TRBD1 (6 bases). The CDR3 has 16 amino acids. Germline-derived CDR1 and CDR2 are SGHAT and FQNNGV. Trimming removed 6 bases from V and 1 base from J, with 16 bases in between. Written as DNA, the CDR3 is TGTGCCAGCAGTCCCGGGGGGCTTGGATCTGGAAACACCATATATTTT. Translation: CASSPGGLGSGNTIYF.

This clone was seen a few times. The V gene is TRBV9, the J gene TRBJ1-5, with D perhaps matching TRBD1 (6 bases). The germline V and J ends were trimmed by 3 bases and 6 bases, with 16 bases remaining between them. Per the germline V gene, CDR1 is SGDLS and CDR2 is YYNGEE. CDR3 size: 15 residues. CDR3 in amino acids: CASSAATGVGQPQHF. The CDR3, as DNA: TGTGCCAGCAGCGCGGCGACAGGCGTTGGTCAGCCCCAGCATTTT.

The chain is built from TRBV27 and TRBJ2-5, with 7 bases fitting TRBD1. After removal of 4 bases from V and 11 bases from J, the junction contained 16 bases not matched to a gene. The CDR3 is 15 amino acids. Germline V gene data show CDR1 as MNHEY and CDR2 as SMNVEV (reference sequence). The CDR3 reads CASSSAQGLQMEQYF. CDR3 coding DNA: TGTGCCAGCAGTTCGGCACAGGGGTTGCAAATGGAACAGTACTTC.

The chain couples TRBV5-6 to TRBJ1-1; 9 positions agree with TRBD1. V was pared by 4 bases and J by 8 bases, with 9 bases of the junction left unmatched. Germline V gives CDR1 SGHDT, CDR2 YYEEEE. The CDR3 totals 14 residues. Here the CDR3 DNA reads TGTGCCAGCAGCCCCGGACAGGGGATATTAGAAGCTTTCTTT. This translates into CASSPGQGILEAFF.

J is TRBJ2-3 and V is TRBV7-2, with unresolved D. The CDR3 is 12 residues long. CDR1 is SGHTA and CDR2 is FQGNSA in the germline V gene. Trimming removed 1 base at V and 4 bases at J, with 3 bases between. CDR3 sequence: CASSLVADTQYF. The CDR3 DNA reads TGTGCCAGCAGCTTAGTAGCAGATACGCAGTATTTT.

This sequence joins TRBV6-1 and TRBJ1-5; 7 nucleotides line up with TRBD1. Germline loops: CDR1 MNHNS, CDR2 SASEGT. Trimming took 0 bases from V and 2 from J; bases not matched to a gene: 7. The CDR3 is made up of 17 amino acids. DNA of the CDR3: TGTGCCAGCAGTGAAGCTGAGGGGGCGAAGGGCAATCAGCCCCAGCATTTT. This translates into CASSEAEGAKGNQPQHF.

The chain links TRBV2 to TRBJ2-7, with TRBD2 identical over 10 bases. J gave up 6 bases and V 10 bases, and 6 bases lay outside the gene matches. In germline, CDR1 is SNHLY, CDR2 FYNNEI. This CDR3 spans 12 amino acids. The CDR3 region has the DNA TGTGCCACCGGACTAGCGGCAGGCGAGCAGTACTTC. Translating gives CATGLAAGEQYF.

The genes are TRBV7-6 and TRBJ1-1; D may be TRBD1 (5 bases). With 1 base removed from V and 6 bases from J, the gap between germline ends came to 15 bases. This CDR3 contains 15 residues. From germline, CDR1 is SGHVS and CDR2 FNYEAQ. CDR3 in DNA: TGTGCCAGCAGCTTAGTGGCCTCACGGGACTCTGAAGCTTTCTTT. It specifies CASSLVASRDSEAFF. Filled out from reference TRBV7-6 and TRBJ1-1, the complete variable domain reads GAGVSQSPRYKVTKRGQDVALRCDPISGHVSLYWYRQALGQGPEFLTYFNYEAQQDKSGLPNDRFSAERPEGSISTLTIQRTEQRDSAMYRCASSLVASRDSEAFFGQGTRLTVV.

In this sample, this clone turned up a few times. CDR3 nucleotides: TGTGCCAGCAGTTACTGGGACAGGGGCACTGAAGCTTTCTTT. Its translation: CASSYWDRGTEAFF. The chain combines TRBV6-5 with TRBJ1-1; 10 bases map to TRBD1. This CDR3 comprises 14 residues. V trimming: 1 base; J trimming: 4 bases; junction bases outside the gene matches: 0. Germline V lookup: CDR1 MNHEY, CDR2 SVGAGI.

This chain connects TRBV6-1 to TRBJ2-3, with 8 bases that match TRBD1. Germline CDR1 reads MNHNS; CDR2 reads SASEGT. The CDR3 runs to 15 residues. V lost 5 bases to trimming and J lost 3 bases; unmatched junction nucleotides: 7. The CDR3 loop is CASSWTGLETDTQYF. The CDR3 coding sequence is TGTGCCAGCAGTTGGACAGGGCTGGAAACAGATACGCAGTATTTT.

This clone was detected only a few times. This chain links TRBV20-1 with TRBJ2-3; tentative D call: TRBD2 (5 bases). Trimming pared 7 bases from V and 5 bases from J, leaving 10 bases between. The CDR3 has 11 amino acids. Per the germline V gene, CDR1 is DFQATT and CDR2 is SNEGSKA (reference sequence). The CDR3 DNA reads TGCAGTGTAGGGCGGGTAGATACGCAGTATTTT. It translates to CSVGRVDTQYF.

V usage is TRBV6-5 and J usage is TRBJ1-5; D unresolved. Per the germline V gene, CDR1 is MNHEY and CDR2 is SVGAGI. Trimming took 6 bases from V and 2 from J, leaving 14 bases between them. The CDR3 loop spans 15 amino acids. The CDR3 sequence is CASRRGSGGNQPQHF. CDR3 nucleotides: TGTGCCAGCAGACGAGGGAGTGGTGGCAATCAGCCCCAGCATTTT.

This clone was seen only once. J is TRBJ2-1 and V is TRBV7-9, with a weak D call TRBD2 (5 bases). V shed 3 bases and J shed 5 bases, with 11 bases lying between them. Germline CDR1 and CDR2: SEHNR and FQNEAQ (reference sequence). The length of the CDR3 is 14 residues. The CDR3 DNA reads TGTGCCAGCAGCTTTTCGGGGTTCGACAATGAGCAGTTCTTC. Its translation: CASSFSGFDNEQFF.

This clone has a handful of counts. The chain recombines TRBV7-2 with TRBJ2-7; a weak D match, TRBD2 (5 bases). Trimming removed 8 bases from V and 0 bases from J, with 8 bases in between. The CDR3 runs to 12 residues. Germline CDR1 and CDR2: SGHTA and FQGNSA. This CDR3 is CASEEASYEQYF. The CDR3 DNA is TGTGCCAGCGAGGAGGCCTCCTACGAGCAGTACTTC.

This chain connects TRBV27 to TRBJ1-1; D is uncertain. The V and J ends lost 4 bases and 7 bases respectively, with 13 bases between them. Per the germline V gene, CDR1 is MNHEY and CDR2 is SMNVEV (reference sequence). The CDR3 is 13 residues long. DNA of the CDR3: TGTGCCAGCAGTTCTCTATTGTACTTTGAAGCTTTCTTT. Its translation: CASSSLLYFEAFF.

Of note for this clone: The junction departs from the called germline gene at one end, perhaps through a read error. The chain combines TRBV5-1 with TRBJ1-2; D ambiguous. Germline lookup yields CDR1 SGHRS and CDR2 YFSETQ. This CDR3 has 13 amino acids. CDR3 amino acids: CASSFWSGYGYTF. The CDR3 bases are TGTGCCAGCAGCTTCTGGTCCGGCTATGGCTACACCTTC. Based on the CDR3 plus reference TRBV5-1 and TRBJ1-2, the full variable domain is KAGVTQTPRYLIKTRGQQVTLSCSPISGHRSVSWYQQTPGQGLQFLFEYFSETQRNKGNFPGRFSGRQFSNSRSEMNVSTLELGDSALYLCASSFWSGYGYTFGSGTRLTVV.

Here the CDR3 reads CASSREQAAGNTIYF. The CDR3, as DNA: TGTGCCAGCAGTCGTGAACAGGCCGCTGGAAACACCATATATTTT. The V and J genes are TRBV2 and TRBJ1-3; tentatively, D is TRBD1 (5 bases). The CDR3 extends over 15 amino acids. V shed 5 bases and J shed 2 bases, with 13 bases lying between them. Germline V gene sequence: CDR1 SNHLY, CDR2 FYNNEI.

V and J are TRBV25-1 and TRBJ1-1; possibly TRBD1 for D (6 bases). Between the trimmed V and J ends, which lost 4 bases and 12 bases, there was a span of 15 bases. This CDR3 is 12 amino acids long. Germline lookup yields CDR1 MGHDK and CDR2 SYGVNS. The CDR3: CASSGWDTSSFF. DNA for the CDR3: TGTGCCAGCAGTGGCTGGGACACCAGTTCTTTCTTT.

The rearrangement joins TRBV11-2 to TRBJ1-1; D is unresolved. V lost 5 bases and J 4 bases, leaving 14 bases between the germline ends. Germline V lookup: CDR1 SGHAT, CDR2 FQNNGV. The CDR3 spans 14 residues. This CDR3 reads CASSPAVGVTEAFF. The CDR3 nucleotides read TGTGCCAGCAGCCCCGCGGTAGGCGTCACTGAAGCTTTCTTT. Together with reference TRBV11-2 and TRBJ1-1, the CDR3 gives the full variable domain: EAGVAQSPRYKIIEKRQSVAFWCNPISGHATLYWYQQILGQGPKLLIQFQNNGVVDDSQLPKDRFSAERLKGVDSTLKIQPAKLEDSAVYLCASSPAVGVTEAFFGQGTRLTVV.

The chain joins TRBV28 to TRBJ1-2; D ambiguous. This CDR3 spans 13 amino acids. CDR1 is MDHEN and CDR2 is SYDVKM in the germline V gene. Trimming pared 6 bases from V and 3 bases from J, leaving 11 bases between. The CDR3 here is CASSSQQHYGYTF. The DNA of the CDR3 is TGTGCCAGCAGCTCCCAACAGCACTATGGCTACACCTTC.

This sequence joins TRBV7-9 and TRBJ2-7, with 11 bases that match TRBD2. Germline assignment: CDR1 SEHNR and CDR2 FQNEAQ (reference sequence). The CDR3 is made up of 16 amino acids. With 5 bases clipped from V and 4 bases from J, the junction kept 10 bases outside the gene matches. Written as DNA, the CDR3 is TGTGCCAGCAGCGAACTAGCGGGGGCCCTGCTATACGAGCAGTACTTC. This sequence encodes CASSELAGALLYEQYF.